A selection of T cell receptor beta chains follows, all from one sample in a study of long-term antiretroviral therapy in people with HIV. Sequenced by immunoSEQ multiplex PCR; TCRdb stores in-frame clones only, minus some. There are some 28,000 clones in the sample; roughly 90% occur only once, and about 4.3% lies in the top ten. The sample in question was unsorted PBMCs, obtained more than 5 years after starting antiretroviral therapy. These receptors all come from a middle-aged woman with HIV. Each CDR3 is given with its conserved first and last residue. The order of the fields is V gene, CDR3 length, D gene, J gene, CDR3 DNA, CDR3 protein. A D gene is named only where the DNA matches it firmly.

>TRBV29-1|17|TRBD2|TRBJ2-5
TGCAGCGTAGCGGGACGTATCCCGGCTGGCCTCCAAGAGACCCAGTACTTC
CSVAGRIPAGLQETQYF
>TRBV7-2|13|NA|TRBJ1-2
TGTGCCAGCAGCTTGGGGGGCTGGGATGGCTACACCTTC
CASSLGGWDGYTF
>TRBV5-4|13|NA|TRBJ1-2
TGTGCCAGCAGCTTACAGGTTTCAGATGGCTACACCTTC
CASSLQVSDGYTF
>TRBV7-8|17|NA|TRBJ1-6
TGTGCCAGCAGCTTAGATCGGGGAGGATCCTATAATTCACCCCTCCACTTT
CASSLDRGGSYNSPLHF
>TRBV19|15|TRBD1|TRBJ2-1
TGTGCCAGTAGTCCAGGGACCAGGGGGTACAATGAGCAGTTCTTC
CASSPGTRGYNEQFF
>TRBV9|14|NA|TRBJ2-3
TGTGCCAGCAGCGTATCCTGGAGCACAGATACGCAGTATTTT
CASSVSWSTDTQYF
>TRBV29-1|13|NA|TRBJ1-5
TGCAGCGTCAGGGTCTCGGGCAATCAGCCCCAGCATTTT
CSVRVSGNQPQHF
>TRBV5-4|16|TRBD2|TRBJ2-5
TGTGCCAGCAGCATAACCGGGAGGGCATACCAAGAGACCCAGTACTTC
CASSITGRAYQETQYF
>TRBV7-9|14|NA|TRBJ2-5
TGTGCCAGCAGCTTGTCGGACCTCCAAGAGACCCAGTACTTC
CASSLSDLQETQYF
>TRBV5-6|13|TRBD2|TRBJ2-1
TGTGCCAGCAGCTGGGGGACTAGCAATGAGCAGTTCTTC
CASSWGTSNEQFF